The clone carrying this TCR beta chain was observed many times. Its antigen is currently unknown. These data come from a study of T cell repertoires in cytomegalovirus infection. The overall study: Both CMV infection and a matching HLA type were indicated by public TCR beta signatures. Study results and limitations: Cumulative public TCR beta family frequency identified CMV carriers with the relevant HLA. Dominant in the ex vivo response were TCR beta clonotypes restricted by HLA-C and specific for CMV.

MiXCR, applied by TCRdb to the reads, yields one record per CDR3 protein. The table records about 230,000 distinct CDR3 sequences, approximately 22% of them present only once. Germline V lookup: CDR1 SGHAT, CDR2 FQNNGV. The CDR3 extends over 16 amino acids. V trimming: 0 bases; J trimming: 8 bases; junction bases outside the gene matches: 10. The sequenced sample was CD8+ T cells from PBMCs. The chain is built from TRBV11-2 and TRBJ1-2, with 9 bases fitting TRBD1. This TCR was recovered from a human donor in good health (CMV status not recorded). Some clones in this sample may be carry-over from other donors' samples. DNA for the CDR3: TGTGCCAGCAGCTTAGACTGGACAGGGGACGCGGGAGGCTACACCTTC. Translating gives CASSLDWTGDAGGYTF.